These 14 T cell receptor beta chains came from one sample sequenced in a study of shared clonotypes between healthy human individuals. Here immunoSEQ multiplex PCR was the method, and the copy in TCRdb shows in-frame clones only, minus some. The sample lists approximately 2,000,000 clones; around 93% were seen once. Naive CD8 cells comprised CD45RO-negative, CCR7-positively selected cells, excluding terminally differentiated effector memory CD45RA+ cells. The specimen sequenced was naive CD8+ T cells from PBMCs. Receptors originate from a man in his late teens or twenties in good health. Some clones in this sample may be carry-over from other donors' samples.

The chain recombines TRBV7-9 with TRBJ2-7; 7 bases fit TRBD1. CDR1 SEHNR and CDR2 FQNEAQ come from the germline V gene (reference sequence). CDR3 size: 14 residues. V lost 6 bases to trimming and J lost 4 bases; unmatched junction nucleotides: 9. The CDR3 is CASSALGTVYEQYF. The CDR3 region has the DNA TGTGCCAGCAGTGCCCTTGGGACAGTGTACGAGCAGTACTTC.

V is TRBV13 and J is TRBJ2-7, with a weak D call TRBD2 (6 bases). V was clipped by 3 bases and J by 2 bases, with 8 bases between them. The germline gives CDR1 PRHDT, CDR2 FYEKMQ (reference sequence). There are 13 residues in the CDR3. CDR3 sequence: CASSLTRTYEQYF. DNA of the CDR3: TGTGCCAGCAGCTTGACTAGAACCTACGAGCAGTACTTC.

The genes are TRBV15 and TRBJ2-5; the D is unclear. Per the germline V gene, CDR1 is LNHNV and CDR2 is YYDKDF (reference sequence). The CDR3 runs to 14 residues. V lost 4 bases and J 5 bases, leaving 14 bases between the germline ends. DNA of the CDR3: TGTGCCACCAGCATGGGATTTCTCGGGGAGACCCAGTACTTC. This translates into CATSMGFLGETQYF.

The chain links TRBV4-1 to TRBJ2-1; weak D call: TRBD1 (6 bases). Looked up from germline, CDR1 is MGHRA and CDR2 is YSYEKL. The CDR3 has 14 amino acids. The germline V and J ends were trimmed by 2 bases and 8 bases, with 13 bases remaining between them. The CDR3: CASSQRQGPYEQFF. The CDR3, as DNA: TGCGCCAGCAGCCAAAGGCAGGGGCCCTATGAGCAGTTCTTC.

The chain is built from TRBV7-9 and TRBJ2-7; 7 nucleotides align to TRBD1. The V gene's germline CDR1 is SEHNR and CDR2 FQNEAQ (reference sequence). V was pared by 5 bases and J by 6 bases, with 1 base of the junction left unmatched. CDR3 length: 11 amino acids. CDR3 loop: CASSDRVEQYF. The CDR3 DNA sequence: TGTGCCAGCAGCGACAGGGTCGAGCAGTACTTC.

The chain has TRBV6-5 and TRBJ1-5, with D maybe TRBD1 (6 bases). V lost 6 bases and J 5 bases, leaving 17 bases between the germline ends. The CDR3 totals 15 residues. Germline V gene data show CDR1 as MNHEY and CDR2 as SVGAGI. CDR3 loop: CASRTGHPGDQPQHF. As DNA, the CDR3 is TGTGCCAGCAGAACGGGACATCCCGGGGATCAGCCCCAGCATTTT.

This clone was picked up one time. The chain joins TRBV9 to TRBJ2-6; D assignment may be TRBD1 or TRBD2 (5 bases each). Trimming removed 0 bases from V and 3 bases from J, with 10 bases in between. The V gene's germline CDR1 is SGDLS and CDR2 YYNGEE. The CDR3 runs to 16 residues. The CDR3 sequence is CASSVARAGGANVLTF. Here the CDR3 DNA reads TGTGCCAGCAGCGTAGCCAGGGCGGGTGGGGCCAACGTCCTGACTTTC.

This clone showed up just once. CDR3 nucleotides: TGTGCCAGCAGCCGTCCAGGGGGGAGGGCTGAAGCTTTCTTT. Translated: CASSRPGGRAEAFF. J is TRBJ1-1 and V is TRBV4-2, with 7 bases that match TRBD1. The J segment lost 6 bases and the V segment lost 4 bases, leaving 8 bases of the junction unmatched. The length of the CDR3 is 14 residues. Germline values: CDR1 LGHNA, CDR2 YNFKEQ.

V is TRBV11-2 and J is TRBJ2-1, with D unresolved. This CDR3 has 16 amino acids. V lost 4 bases to trimming and J lost 0 bases, with 13 bases between them. Germline assignment: CDR1 SGHAT and CDR2 FQNNGV. This chain's CDR3 is CASSSKSVSSYNEQFF. The CDR3 nucleotides are TGTGCCAGCAGCTCTAAATCTGTTAGCTCCTACAATGAGCAGTTCTTC.

V usage is TRBV7-8 and J usage is TRBJ2-2; D unclear. V dropped 1 base and J dropped 5 bases, with 11 bases sitting between them. The CDR3 has 15 amino acids. Germline V gene lookup returns CDR1 SGHVS and CDR2 FQNEAQ. The CDR3 spells CASSLVAVATGELFF. The CDR3 bases are TGTGCCAGCAGCTTAGTGGCGGTAGCAACCGGGGAGCTGTTTTTT.

This rearrangement joins TRBV5-4 to TRBJ2-7; perhaps TRBD2 as D (5 bases). V lost 0 bases to trimming and J lost 4 bases, with 11 bases between them. This CDR3 has 14 amino acids. CDR1 and CDR2 (germline): SGHNT, YYREEE (reference sequence). The CDR3 sequence is CASSLGVGAYEQYF. Here the CDR3 DNA reads TGTGCCAGCAGCTTGGGCGTGGGAGCTTACGAGCAGTACTTC.

The rearrangement uses TRBV18 and TRBJ2-7; weak D call: TRBD1 (5 bases). Germline V gene lookup returns CDR1 KGHSH and CDR2 LQKENI. This CDR3 is 16 amino acids long. Trimming took off 3 bases at V and 0 bases at J, with 15 bases between the two ends. This CDR3 reads CASSPEWGLSSYEQYF. For the CDR3, the DNA is TGTGCCAGCTCACCCGAATGGGGCTTGAGCTCCTACGAGCAGTACTTC.

The rearrangement uses TRBV7-9 and TRBJ2-7, with TRBD2 matching over 13 bases. The trim removed 8 bases at V and 2 bases at J, leaving 12 bases unmatched. Germline lookup yields CDR1 SEHNR and CDR2 FQNEAQ (reference sequence). The length of the CDR3 is 17 residues. CDR3 residues: CASGPGLAGTVPYEQYF. CDR3 coding DNA: TGTGCCAGCGGACCGGGACTAGCGGGAACAGTCCCCTACGAGCAGTACTTC.

The rearrangement joins TRBV15 to TRBJ2-7; 7 positions match TRBD1. V trimming: 5 bases; J trimming: 2 bases; junction bases outside the gene matches: 9. The CDR3 covers 15 residues. Germline V gene data show CDR1 as LNHNV and CDR2 as YYDKDF (reference sequence). The CDR3 coding sequence is TGTGCCACCAGCGAAGGCCTGGGACAGACCTACGAGCAGTACTTC. It specifies CATSEGLGQTYEQYF.